Given below is one T cell receptor (beta chain) in context. This sample includes further DNA sequences coding for the same CDR3. Cell sorting via CD45RO/CCR7/CD25/CD127/CD95/CD27 was performed to obtain CD4+ naive, central memory, regulatory and stem cell-like memory cells. Trimming took off 3 bases at V and 0 bases at J, with 7 bases between the two ends. From germline, CDR1 is SGHTA and CDR2 FQGNSA. This CDR3 spans 14 amino acids. This record belongs to a study of beta chain features in type 1 diabetes. Expressed TCRB transcripts were sequenced because the isolated RNA had all been reverse transcribed beforehand. Several million reads on average were seen across naive, central memory and regulatory T cell samples. Some clones are missing from TCRdb's copy, which holds only in-frame ones; the method was immunoSEQ multiplex PCR. The table shows under 900,000 clones, with 15% to 20% occurring only once.

This clonotype was obtained from a woman younger than 30 in good health. The chain carries TRBV7-2 and TRBJ2-3; D uncertain. The sequenced material came from naive CD4+ T cells from blood. CDR3 sequence: CASSLVGSTDTQYF. The CDR3 DNA follows: TGTGCCAGCAGCTTGGTGGGCAGCACAGATACGCAGTATTTT.